This T cell receptor beta chain was identified during a study of blood T cell repertoires in COVID-19. CDR3 length equals 14 residues. V shed 4 bases and J shed 2 bases, with 8 bases lying between them. Germline CDR1 LGHDT, CDR2 YNNKEL (reference sequence). In the authors' workflow: Counts of nucleated cells, estimated from reference gene primer amplification, were obtained. Sequencing used immunoSEQ multiplex PCR; TCRdb keeps in-frame clones, though not all of them. V and J calls and clone size are as listed in that table; D and trimming were resolved from the DNA. This sample has approximately 200,000 clones, with under 90% found just once.

Sample: peripheral blood. This TCR derives from a woman in her sixties who had recovered from COVID-19. V is TRBV3-1 (or the pseudogene TRBV3-2) and J is TRBJ2-2, with D unresolved. CDR3 region: CASSPGSNTGELFF. The CDR3 coding sequence is TGTGCCAGCAGCCCTGGCTCAAACACCGGGGAGCTGTTTTTT.